These T cell receptor beta chains were read from a single sample in a study of blood T cell repertoires in COVID-19. This table comes from immunoSEQ multiplex PCR, and its TCRdb copy is limited to in-frame clones, with some not included. The sample includes under 100,000 clones, approximately 88% of them seen just once. The sample comprised peripheral blood. All receptors derive from a man aged 25-45 years with acute or convalescent COVID-19. Each CDR3 is given with its conserved first and last residue. D genes are given only for firm matches. Rows give clone size only sometimes, using once, few, many, or a class for an expanded clone.

cdr3_aa: CASSLQGSLFQGQPQHF
cdr3_nt: TGTGCCAGCAGCTTACAGGGGTCCCTCTTCCAAGGTCAGCCCCAGCATTTT
d_call: .
clone_size: .
j_call: TRBJ1-5
v_call: TRBV7-8

cdr3_aa: CASSPARGPIRSPLHF
cdr3_nt: TGTGCCAGCAGTCCGGCCAGGGGGCCGATAAGGTCACCCCTCCACTTT
d_call: TRBD1
clone_size: .
j_call: TRBJ1-6
v_call: TRBV27

cdr3_aa: CASSFLETDNSPLHF
cdr3_nt: TGTGCCAGCAGTTTCCTAGAGACCGATAATTCACCCCTCCACTTT
d_call: .
clone_size: once
j_call: TRBJ1-6
v_call: TRBV6-6

cdr3_aa: CASRNRVYNEQFF
cdr3_nt: TGTGCCAGCAGGAACCGGGTATACAATGAGCAGTTCTTC
d_call: .
clone_size: many
j_call: TRBJ2-1
v_call: TRBV2

cdr3_aa: CASSQVPRNTEAFF
cdr3_nt: TGTGCCAGCAGCCAAGTCCCGAGGAACACTGAAGCTTTCTTT
d_call: .
clone_size: .
j_call: TRBJ1-1
v_call: TRBV14

cdr3_aa: CASSSGSGLSEKLFF
cdr3_nt: TGTGCCAGCAGCTCGGGATCGGGACTTAGTGAAAAACTGTTTTTT
d_call: .
clone_size: .
j_call: TRBJ1-4
v_call: TRBV7-9

cdr3_aa: CATSATDRGAETQYF
cdr3_nt: TGTGCCACCAGTGCCACGGACAGGGGAGCGGAGACCCAGTACTTC
d_call: TRBD1
clone_size: .
j_call: TRBJ2-5
v_call: TRBV24-1

cdr3_aa: CASSPPGTVDGYTF
cdr3_nt: TGCGCCAGCAGCCCCCCCGGGACAGTGGATGGCTACACCTTC
d_call: TRBD1
clone_size: .
j_call: TRBJ1-2
v_call: TRBV4-1

cdr3_aa: CASSPSTGNYGYTF
cdr3_nt: TGTGCCAGCAGCCCCTCCACAGGGAACTATGGCTACACCTTC
d_call: .
clone_size: .
j_call: TRBJ1-2
v_call: TRBV11-2

cdr3_aa: CASSRADRGNSPLHF
cdr3_nt: TGCGCCAGCAGCAGAGCCGACAGGGGGAATTCACCCCTCCACTTT
d_call: TRBD1
clone_size: .
j_call: TRBJ1-6
v_call: TRBV4-1

cdr3_aa: CASSLGLAGGNEQFF
cdr3_nt: TGTGCCAGCAGCCTTGGACTAGCGGGAGGTAATGAGCAGTTCTTC
d_call: TRBD2
clone_size: once
j_call: TRBJ2-1
v_call: TRBV7-2

cdr3_aa: CAISQNQADTQYF
cdr3_nt: TGTGCCATTTCCCAGAACCAGGCAGATACGCAGTATTTT
d_call: .
clone_size: .
j_call: TRBJ2-3
v_call: TRBV10-3

cdr3_aa: CASSYGLAGGRGTQYF
cdr3_nt: TGTGCCAGCAGTTACGGCCTAGCGGGCGGCAGGGGTACGCAGTATTTT
d_call: TRBD2
clone_size: .
j_call: TRBJ2-3
v_call: TRBV6-5

cdr3_aa: CASSLTAGATDTQYF
cdr3_nt: TGTGCCAGCAGTTTAACGGCGGGAGCCACAGATACGCAGTATTTT
d_call: TRBD2
clone_size: .
j_call: TRBJ2-3
v_call: TRBV28

cdr3_aa: CASSLSEGGPTDTQYF
cdr3_nt: TGCGCCAGCAGCTTGTCTGAGGGAGGGCCCACAGATACGCAGTATTTT
d_call: TRBD2
clone_size: .
j_call: TRBJ2-3
v_call: TRBV5-1

cdr3_aa: CASSQAASGRDYEQYF
cdr3_nt: TGCGCCAGCAGCCAGGCCGCTAGCGGGAGGGACTACGAGCAGTACTTC
d_call: TRBD2
clone_size: .
j_call: TRBJ2-7
v_call: TRBV4-3

cdr3_aa: CASSPILYRDEQYF
cdr3_nt: TGTGCCAGCAGCCCAATACTTTACAGGGACGAGCAGTACTTC
d_call: .
clone_size: .
j_call: TRBJ2-7
v_call: TRBV6-2/TRBV6-3

cdr3_aa: CASSQTAQGIQYF
cdr3_nt: TGTGCCAGTAGCCAGACAGCCCAAGGCATTCAGTACTTC
d_call: .
clone_size: few
j_call: TRBJ2-4
v_call: TRBV19

cdr3_aa: CATYSRDRGTDTQYF
cdr3_nt: TGTGCCACGTATTCCCGGGACAGGGGGACAGATACGCAGTATTTT
d_call: TRBD1
clone_size: .
j_call: TRBJ2-3
v_call: TRBV24-1

cdr3_aa: CASSPDSRGQETQYF
cdr3_nt: TGTGCCAGCAGCCCGGACAGTAGGGGGCAAGAGACCCAGTACTTC
d_call: .
clone_size: .
j_call: TRBJ2-5
v_call: TRBV11-2

cdr3_aa: CASSLTTSASYNEQFF
cdr3_nt: TGTGCCAGCAGCTTAACTACTAGCGCTTCCTACAATGAGCAGTTCTTC
d_call: TRBD2
clone_size: once
j_call: TRBJ2-1
v_call: TRBV7-3

cdr3_aa: CASNLAGGVNEQFF
cdr3_nt: TGTGCCAGCAACCTAGCGGGAGGAGTGAATGAGCAGTTCTTC
d_call: TRBD2
clone_size: .
j_call: TRBJ2-1
v_call: TRBV7-9

cdr3_aa: CASSYTGLAGGRTDTQYF
cdr3_nt: TGCGCCAGCAGTTACACGGGACTAGCGGGAGGACGCACAGATACGCAGTATTTT
d_call: TRBD2
clone_size: .
j_call: TRBJ2-3
v_call: TRBV4-3

cdr3_aa: CASSSPGLGLNEQFF
cdr3_nt: TGCGCCAGCAGCTCTCCGGGACTAGGGCTCAATGAGCAGTTCTTC
d_call: TRBD2
clone_size: .
j_call: TRBJ2-1
v_call: TRBV4-1

cdr3_aa: CASTGVRQGARGYTF
cdr3_nt: TGTGCCAGCACCGGGGTCAGACAGGGGGCGCGTGGCTACACCTTC
d_call: TRBD1
clone_size: .
j_call: TRBJ1-2
v_call: TRBV28

cdr3_aa: CASSLHRDGNSPLHF
cdr3_nt: TGTGCCAGCTCACTGCACAGGGACGGTAATTCACCCCTCCACTTT
d_call: .
clone_size: .
j_call: TRBJ1-6
v_call: TRBV18

cdr3_aa: CASSLGQEAFF
cdr3_nt: TGTGCCAGCAGCCTCGGACAGGAAGCTTTCTTT
d_call: .
clone_size: .
j_call: TRBJ1-1
v_call: TRBV6-2/TRBV6-3

cdr3_aa: CATSRDRGMNTEAFF
cdr3_nt: TGTGCCACCAGCAGAGACAGGGGGATGAACACTGAAGCTTTCTTT
d_call: TRBD1
clone_size: .
j_call: TRBJ1-1
v_call: TRBV15

cdr3_aa: CASSWDRGSYEQYF
cdr3_nt: TGCGCCAGCAGCTGGGACAGGGGGTCCTACGAGCAGTACTTC
d_call: TRBD1
clone_size: .
j_call: TRBJ2-7
v_call: TRBV5-1

cdr3_aa: CASIPDSSEQYF
cdr3_nt: TGTGCCAGCATCCCCGACAGTTCAGAGCAGTACTTC
d_call: .
clone_size: .
j_call: TRBJ2-7
v_call: TRBV2

cdr3_aa: CASSIMTGRSGQPQHF
cdr3_nt: TGTGCCAGTAGTATAATGACAGGAAGGTCGGGCCAGCCCCAGCATTTT
d_call: .
clone_size: .
j_call: TRBJ1-5
v_call: TRBV19

cdr3_aa: CASSRDRVGYGYTF
cdr3_nt: TGTGCCAGCAGCCGGGACAGGGTTGGATATGGCTACACCTTC
d_call: TRBD1
clone_size: .
j_call: TRBJ1-2
v_call: TRBV6-5

cdr3_aa: CASSYSGRGVGQPQHF
cdr3_nt: TGTGCCAGCAGTTACTCGGGCAGGGGAGTCGGTCAGCCCCAGCATTTT
d_call: .
clone_size: .
j_call: TRBJ1-5
v_call: TRBV6-5

cdr3_aa: CASSYTGTSVEQYF
cdr3_nt: TGTGCCAGTAGTTATACCGGGACTAGCGTCGAGCAGTACTTC
d_call: TRBD2
clone_size: .
j_call: TRBJ2-7
v_call: TRBV19

cdr3_aa: CATGTGARETQYF
cdr3_nt: TGTGCCACCGGGACAGGGGCGAGGGAGACCCAGTACTTC
d_call: TRBD1
clone_size: .
j_call: TRBJ2-5
v_call: TRBV19

cdr3_aa: CASSLEVALSTDTQYF
cdr3_nt: TGTGCCAGCAGCTTGGAGGTAGCGCTGAGCACAGATACGCAGTATTTT
d_call: .
clone_size: .
j_call: TRBJ2-3
v_call: TRBV5-6

cdr3_aa: CASSFLGTGVTDTQYF
cdr3_nt: TGTGCCAGCAGCTTTTTGGGGACAGGCGTCACAGATACGCAGTATTTT
d_call: TRBD1
clone_size: .
j_call: TRBJ2-3
v_call: TRBV7-9

cdr3_aa: CATSRTLTGSSPLHF
cdr3_nt: TGTGCCACCAGCAGAACCTTGACAGGTTCATCACCCCTCCACTTT
d_call: .
clone_size: .
j_call: TRBJ1-6
v_call: TRBV15

cdr3_aa: CASSPSGGSYEQYF
cdr3_nt: TGTGCCAGCAGCCCTAGTGGCGGGAGCTACGAGCAGTACTTC
d_call: TRBD2
clone_size: .
j_call: TRBJ2-7
v_call: TRBV7-2

cdr3_aa: CASSLLKSSYNEQFF
cdr3_nt: TGTGCCAGCTCACTACTAAAGAGCTCCTACAATGAGCAGTTCTTC
d_call: .
clone_size: .
j_call: TRBJ2-1
v_call: TRBV18

cdr3_aa: CAWSGTGTIQYF
cdr3_nt: TGTGCCTGGTCCGGGACAGGGACCATTCAGTACTTC
d_call: TRBD1
clone_size: .
j_call: TRBJ2-4
v_call: TRBV30

cdr3_aa: CASKFSNQPQHF
cdr3_nt: TGTGCCAGCAAATTCAGTAATCAGCCCCAGCATTTT
d_call: .
clone_size: .
j_call: TRBJ1-5
v_call: TRBV6-6

cdr3_aa: CASSLDSYKEQYF
cdr3_nt: TGTGCCAGCAGTTTGGACTCATATAAAGAGCAGTACTTC
d_call: .
clone_size: .
j_call: TRBJ2-7
v_call: TRBV28

cdr3_aa: CATSRGGLNEKLFF
cdr3_nt: TGTGCCACCAGCAGAGGGGGCCTTAATGAAAAACTGTTTTTT
d_call: .
clone_size: .
j_call: TRBJ1-4
v_call: TRBV15

cdr3_aa: CASSKLVGQETQYF
cdr3_nt: TGTGCCAGCAGTAAACTAGTTGGGCAAGAGACCCAGTACTTC
d_call: .
clone_size: .
j_call: TRBJ2-5
v_call: TRBV6-2/TRBV6-3

cdr3_aa: CATSARGGQPQHF
cdr3_nt: TGTGCCACCTCCGCCAGGGGCGGTCAGCCCCAGCATTTT
d_call: .
clone_size: .
j_call: TRBJ1-5
v_call: TRBV19

cdr3_aa: CASKSGTNYEQYF
cdr3_nt: TGCGCCAGCAAGTCGGGGACAAACTACGAGCAGTACTTC
d_call: .
clone_size: .
j_call: TRBJ2-7
v_call: TRBV10-2

cdr3_aa: CASSYRGSMNTEAFF
cdr3_nt: TGTGCCAGCAGTTACAGGGGCAGTATGAACACTGAAGCTTTCTTT
d_call: TRBD1
clone_size: .
j_call: TRBJ1-1
v_call: TRBV27

cdr3_aa: CASSYPSGTGTDTQYF
cdr3_nt: TGTGCCAGCAGTTACCCTTCCGGGACTGGAACAGATACGCAGTATTTT
d_call: .
clone_size: once
j_call: TRBJ2-3
v_call: TRBV6-2/TRBV6-3